These 13 T cell receptor beta chains share one sample of origin, sequenced in a study of shared clonotypes between healthy human individuals (dated by TCRdb to about 2020). Library generation was performed with the immunoSEQ multiplex PCR assay. Not all clones reach the TCRdb copy of this immuneACCESS table, which keeps in-frame sequences only. Checked studies attribute under half of the gap to unresolved V genes and leave the rest unexplained. Present in this sample are 1,400,000 or so clones, around 98.5% of which were seen just once. In total, the top ten clones hold about 0.35% of the sample. The sequenced sample consisted of naive CD4+ T cells sorted from blood. According to the study, the label for this sample's cell subset or site signals: CD45RA+ positively selected. These receptors all stem from a man aged 30-40 years in good health.

The chain links TRBV19 to TRBJ2-1; 9 positions agree with TRBD2. The germline V gene has CDR1 LNHDA and CDR2 SQIVND (reference sequence). This CDR3 spans 16 amino acids. The V segment lost 5 bases and the J segment 2 bases; nucleotides outside the gene matches: 7. The CDR3 region has the DNA TGTGCCAGTAGTGGAAGGACTAGCGAAACCTACAATGAGCAGTTCTTC. This encodes CASSGRTSETYNEQFF.

The chain joins TRBV29-1 to TRBJ2-7, with D possibly being TRBD1 or TRBD2 (5 bases each). Germline assignment: CDR1 SQVTM and CDR2 ANQGSEA. The CDR3 spans 11 residues. V was cut by 5 bases and J by 3 bases, with 8 bases left in between. This CDR3 reads CSVKRGYEQYF. CDR3 bases: TGCAGCGTTAAGAGGGGCTACGAGCAGTACTTC.

This clone appeared a single time. The chain links TRBV14 to TRBJ2-1, with 7 bases fitting TRBD1. Germline V gene sequence: CDR1 SGHDN, CDR2 FVKESK. V was clipped by 6 bases and J by 7 bases; unmatched bases: 12. CDR3 length equals 15 residues. In nucleotides, the CDR3 is TGTGCCAGCAGTCAACAGGGGATTTTCGGAAATGAGCAGTTCTTC. It yields the protein CASSQQGIFGNEQFF.

This chain uses TRBV6-6 with TRBJ2-2; D not resolved. This CDR3 has 15 amino acids. The V gene's germline CDR1 is MNHNY and CDR2 SVGAGI (reference sequence). The germline V and J ends were trimmed by 0 bases and 9 bases, with 14 bases remaining between them. CDR3 residues: CASSYSILSDRELFF. In DNA form, the CDR3 reads TGTGCCAGCAGTTACTCGATCCTGAGCGACCGGGAGCTGTTTTTT.

In nucleotides, the CDR3 is TGTGCCAGCAGCCAGGCCATAGGGATAAATCCCAAGGGGGGCTACGAGCAGTACTTC. It translates to CASSQAIGINPKGGYEQYF. This sequence joins TRBV7-2 and TRBJ2-7, with D perhaps matching TRBD1 or TRBD2 (6 bases each). Germline lookup yields CDR1 SGHTA and CDR2 FQGNSA. Trimming removed 5 bases from V and 3 bases from J, with 29 bases in between. The CDR3 sequence is 19 residues long.

The chain has TRBV5-4 and TRBJ1-2; a weak D match, TRBD1 (6 bases). Trimming pared 0 bases from V and 3 bases from J, leaving 6 bases between. CDR1 is SGHNT, CDR2 YYREEE, per germline (reference sequence). The CDR3 loop spans 13 amino acids. The CDR3 protein is CASSLAGDYGYTF. The CDR3 DNA is TGTGCCAGCAGCTTGGCAGGGGACTATGGCTACACCTTC.

This chain joins TRBV18 and TRBJ2-7, with no clear D. The CDR3 covers 17 residues. Germline-derived CDR1 and CDR2 are KGHSH and LQKENI. The V gene lost 1 base and the J gene lost 4 bases, with 20 bases spanning the gap. CDR3 sequence (DNA): TGTGCCAGCTCACCACTCTTGAGAGACGCCGGTCCTTACGAGCAGTACTTC. Translation gives CASSPLLRDAGPYEQYF.

With regard to this clone: Other DNA sequences in this specimen translate into the identical CDR3. V and J are TRBV7-7 and TRBJ1-5, with D unresolved. Germline-derived CDR1 and CDR2 are SSHAT and FNYEAQ (reference sequence). Trimming took off 1 base at V and 4 bases at J, with 5 bases between the two ends. This CDR3 spans 13 amino acids. The CDR3 region has the DNA TGTGCCAGCAGCTTAGGACGGAATCAGCCCCAGCATTTT. It encodes CASSLGRNQPQHF.

This rearrangement joins TRBV7-2 to TRBJ2-7; 8 bases agree with TRBD1. Germline CDR1 is SGHTA and CDR2 is FQGNSA. Trimming took 4 bases from V and 4 from J; bases not matched to a gene: 3. There are 13 residues in the CDR3. CDR3 nucleotide sequence: TGTGCCAGCAGCTGGACAGGGCCTTACGAGCAGTACTTC. Amino acids: CASSWTGPYEQYF.

The chain couples TRBV10-3 to TRBJ2-1, with 9 bases aligning to TRBD2. Germline V lookup: CDR1 ENHRY, CDR2 SYGVKD. The CDR3 has 15 amino acids. The junction had 3 bases not matched to a gene; V was cut back by 4 bases and J by 2 bases. As DNA, the CDR3 is TGTGCCATCAGTGTCTCTAGCGGGACCTACAATGAGCAGTTCTTC. Translated: CAISVSSGTYNEQFF.

This clone appeared once. The V gene is TRBV25-1, the J gene TRBJ1-1; TRBD1 matches 11 bases. V shed 6 bases, J shed 6 bases, and the junction held 3 bases outside the gene matches. The CDR3 is 13 amino acids. Germline loops: CDR1 MGHDK, CDR2 SYGVNS. The CDR3 nucleotides read TGTGCCAGCAGGAAGGGACAGGGGGCTGAAGCTTTCTTT. Translating gives CASRKGQGAEAFF.

The V call is TRBV19, the J call TRBJ2-7; D is unresolved. V dropped 4 bases and J dropped 4 bases, with 14 bases sitting between them. The CDR3 consists of 14 residues. Germline loops: CDR1 LNHDA, CDR2 SQIVND (reference sequence). The CDR3 nucleotides are TGTGCCAGTAGTAAGTCCGGACCTACTTACGAGCAGTACTTC. Protein: CASSKSGPTYEQYF. The variable domain in full, with the rest retrieved from reference TRBV19 and TRBJ2-7, is DGGITQSPKYLFRKEGQNVTLSCEQNLNHDAMYWYRQDPGQGLRLIYYSQIVNDFQKGDIAEGYSVSREKKESFPLTVTSAQKNPTAFYLCASSKSGPTYEQYFGPGTRLTVT.

This chain uses TRBV6-5 with TRBJ2-7; 7 bases are a match to TRBD2. The CDR3 is 13 amino acids. CDR1 is MNHEY, CDR2 SVGAGI, per germline. J gave up 10 bases and V 6 bases, and 12 bases lay outside the gene matches. CDR3 DNA sequence: TGTGCCAGCAGACGTTCCCGGGACTACTTACAGTACTTC. Translation gives CASRRSRDYLQYF.